This T cell receptor beta chain was recovered during a study of cytomegalovirus exposure and HLA in healthy donors. Points from the study as a whole: Rarity characterized most TCR sequences, yet some public TCRs appeared in many donors. Later on, an analysis showed TCR association rates differing by HLA locus, with DRB1 the most and HLA-C the fewest. According to the study, roughly 160 TCR beta chains were cytomegalovirus-associated.

As regards this clone: The antigen remains undetermined.

The study ran its PCR with 60 Vbeta and 13 Jbeta primers. Original processing notes: There were about 80 million unique TCR beta chains by a later count, and some 10 million of them were shared. TCRdb keeps only in-frame clones here, not all; method: immunoSEQ multiplex PCR. V and J calls plus clone size are reproduced from that table; the DNA served to infer D and trimming. The repertoire includes more than 85,000 clones, about 86% of them detected once, and 1.5% to 2% sits in the top ten. The CDR3 has 14 amino acids. Looked up from germline, CDR1 is LNHNV and CDR2 is YYDKDF (reference sequence). The ends lost 2 bases at V and 8 bases at J; junction bases unmatched: 2.

The sequence was obtained from a man aged 35 to 55 in good health and CMV-seronegative. This chain uses TRBV15 with TRBJ1-4, with TRBD1 matching over 10 bases. Source material: PBMCs. The CDR3 nucleotides read TGTGCCACCAGCAGACGACAGGGGGCCGAAAAACTGTTTTTT. It is translated as CATSRRQGAEKLFF. Looking up the rest from reference TRBV15 and TRBJ1-4 gives the full variable domain: DAMVIQNPRYQVTQFGKPVTLSCSQTLNHNVMYWYQQKSSQAPKLLFHYYDKDFNNEADTPDNFQSRRPNTSFCFLDIRSPGLGDTAMYLCATSRRQGAEKLFFGSGTQLSVL.